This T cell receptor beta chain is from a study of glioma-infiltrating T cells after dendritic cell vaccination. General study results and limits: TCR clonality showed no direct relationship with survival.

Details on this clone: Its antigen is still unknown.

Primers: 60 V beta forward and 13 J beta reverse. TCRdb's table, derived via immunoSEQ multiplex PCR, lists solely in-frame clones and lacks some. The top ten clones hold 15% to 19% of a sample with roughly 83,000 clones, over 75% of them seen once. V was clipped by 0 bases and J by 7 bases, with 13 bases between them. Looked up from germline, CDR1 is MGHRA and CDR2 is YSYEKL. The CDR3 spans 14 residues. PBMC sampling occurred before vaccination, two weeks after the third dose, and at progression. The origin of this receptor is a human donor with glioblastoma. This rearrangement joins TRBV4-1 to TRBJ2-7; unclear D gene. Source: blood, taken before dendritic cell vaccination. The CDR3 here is CASSQDRSVWEQYF. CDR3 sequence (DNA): TGCGCCAGCAGCCAAGACAGGTCCGTTTGGGAGCAGTACTTC.